Listed here are 7 T cell receptor beta chains from one sample, sequenced in a study of T cell repertoires in cytomegalovirus infection. TCRdb reanalysed the reads using MiXCR and keeps one entry per CDR3 protein. Of roughly 230,000 distinct CDR3 sequences listed, 15% to 20% are singletons. Sequenced sample: CD8+ T cells from PBMCs. The receptors derive from a human donor in good health (CMV status not recorded). Some clones in this sample may be carry-over from other donors' samples.

There are a few counts of this clonotype. The V and J genes are TRBV2 and TRBJ2-2; no reliable D call. The CDR3 length is 11 residues. CDR1 is SNHLY and CDR2 is FYNNEI in the germline V gene. With 3 bases removed from V and 6 bases from J, the gap between germline ends came to 2 bases. The CDR3 sequence is CASSDSGELFF. DNA of the CDR3: TGTGCCAGCAGTGATTCCGGGGAGCTGTTTTTT.

The V gene is TRBV4-1, the J gene TRBJ2-7, with D possibly being TRBD1 (6 bases). V lost 4 bases to trimming and J lost 2 bases, with 15 bases between them. CDR1 is MGHRA, CDR2 YSYEKL, per germline. This CDR3 is 15 amino acids long. The CDR3 nucleotides are TGCGCCAGCAGCCCACAGGGATCCGCAACCTACGAGCAGTACTTC. This gives the protein CASSPQGSATYEQYF.

This clonotype occurred many times. V usage is TRBV11-2 and J usage is TRBJ2-1; D is uncertain. V lost 2 bases and J 6 bases, leaving 14 bases between the germline ends. The CDR3 is made up of 15 amino acids. Germline V gene sequence: CDR1 SGHAT, CDR2 FQNNGV. The CDR3 region has the DNA TGTGCCAGCAGCTTATGGATGGGTGGGCCCAATGAGCAGTTCTTC. Residues: CASSLWMGGPNEQFF.

This clonotype turned up a few times. The chain has TRBV6-6 and TRBJ1-2, with D hard to call. V gave up 7 bases and J gave up 8 bases, with 23 bases separating them. Looked up from germline, CDR1 is MNHNY and CDR2 is SVGAGI (reference sequence). The CDR3 runs 15 residues. CDR3 sequence reads: CASTWEHGWMGGYTF. The CDR3 DNA follows: TGTGCCAGCACTTGGGAACACGGGTGGATGGGCGGCTACACCTTC.

This clonotype was detected only a few times. Here the CDR3 DNA reads TGCGCCAGCAGCTTCACCGGGACAGGTTTCGCCTACGAGCAGTACTTC. Residues: CASSFTGTGFAYEQYF. The V gene is TRBV5-1, the J gene TRBJ2-7; 8 positions agree with TRBD1. The CDR3 totals 16 residues. Germline CDR1 reads SGHRS; CDR2 reads YFSETQ. The trim removed 2 bases at V and 2 bases at J, leaving 9 bases unmatched.

This clonotype was recorded many times. The V and J genes are TRBV6-6 and TRBJ1-5; D is perhaps TRBD1 (6 bases). CDR3 length: 16 residues. V was cut by 2 bases and J by 6 bases, with 17 bases left in between. Germline CDR1 MNHNY, CDR2 SVGAGI (reference sequence). The CDR3 sequence is CASSYGQPTSGQPQHF. The CDR3 DNA reads as TGTGCCAGCAGTTACGGACAGCCAACGAGTGGTCAGCCCCAGCATTTT.

The V gene is TRBV7-9, the J gene TRBJ1-1; no firm D call. Germline V lookup: CDR1 SEHNR, CDR2 FQNEAQ (reference sequence). Trimming pared 7 bases from V and 3 bases from J, leaving 12 bases between. The CDR3 sequence is 13 residues long. CDR3 protein: CASTYREYTEAFF. Written as DNA, the CDR3 is TGTGCCAGCACCTATCGGGAGTACACTGAAGCTTTCTTT.